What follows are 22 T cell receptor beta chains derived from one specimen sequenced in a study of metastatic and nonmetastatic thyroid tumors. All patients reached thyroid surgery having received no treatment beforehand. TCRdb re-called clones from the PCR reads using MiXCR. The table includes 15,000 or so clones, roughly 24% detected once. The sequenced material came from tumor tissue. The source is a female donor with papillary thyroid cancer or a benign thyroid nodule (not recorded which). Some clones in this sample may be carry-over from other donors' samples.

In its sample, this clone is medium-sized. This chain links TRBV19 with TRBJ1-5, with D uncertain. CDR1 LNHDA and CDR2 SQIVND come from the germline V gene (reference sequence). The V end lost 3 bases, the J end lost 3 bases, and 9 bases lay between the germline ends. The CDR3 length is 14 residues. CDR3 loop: CASSMRDNNQPQHF. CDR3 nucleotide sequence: TGTGCCAGTAGTATGAGAGACAACAATCAGCCCCAGCATTTT. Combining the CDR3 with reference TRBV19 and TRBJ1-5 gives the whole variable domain DGGITQSPKYLFRKEGQNVTLSCEQNLNHDAMYWYRQDPGQGLRLIYYSQIVNDFQKGDIAEGYSVSREKKESFPLTVTSAQKNPTAFYLCASSMRDNNQPQHFGDGTRLSIL.

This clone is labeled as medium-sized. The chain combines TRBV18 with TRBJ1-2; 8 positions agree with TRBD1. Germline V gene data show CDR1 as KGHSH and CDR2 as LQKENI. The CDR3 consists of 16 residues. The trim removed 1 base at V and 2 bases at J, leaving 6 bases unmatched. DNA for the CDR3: TGTGCCAGCTCACCACTGGTACAGGGGGAGAACTATGGCTACACCTTC. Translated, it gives CASSPLVQGENYGYTF.

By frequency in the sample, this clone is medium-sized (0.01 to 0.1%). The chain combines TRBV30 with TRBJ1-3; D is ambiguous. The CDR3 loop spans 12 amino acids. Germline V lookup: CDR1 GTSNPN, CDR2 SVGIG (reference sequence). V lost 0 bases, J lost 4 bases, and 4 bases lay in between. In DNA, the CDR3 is TGTGCCTGGAGTGTACCGGGAAACACCATATATTTT. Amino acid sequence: CAWSVPGNTIYF.

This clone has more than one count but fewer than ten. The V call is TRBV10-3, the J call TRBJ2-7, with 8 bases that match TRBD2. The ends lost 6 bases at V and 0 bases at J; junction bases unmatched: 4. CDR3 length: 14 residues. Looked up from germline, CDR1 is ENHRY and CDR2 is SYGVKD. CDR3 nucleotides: TGTGCCATCAGCTCTAGCGGGTTCTCCTACGAGCAGTACTTC. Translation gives CAISSSGFSYEQYF.

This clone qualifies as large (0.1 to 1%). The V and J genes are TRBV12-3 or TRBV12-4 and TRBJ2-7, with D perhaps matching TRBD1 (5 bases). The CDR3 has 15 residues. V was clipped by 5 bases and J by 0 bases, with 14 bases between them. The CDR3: CASSPSNRSSYEQYF. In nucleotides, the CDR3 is TGTGCCAGCAGTCCATCTAACAGGAGCTCCTACGAGCAGTACTTC.

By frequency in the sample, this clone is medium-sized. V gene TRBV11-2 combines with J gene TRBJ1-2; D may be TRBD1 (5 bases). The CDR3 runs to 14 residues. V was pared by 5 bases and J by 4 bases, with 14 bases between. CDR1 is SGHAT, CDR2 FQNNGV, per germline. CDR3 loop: CASSNLDSRYGYTF. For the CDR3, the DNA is TGTGCCAGCAGCAATCTTGACAGTCGCTATGGCTACACCTTC.

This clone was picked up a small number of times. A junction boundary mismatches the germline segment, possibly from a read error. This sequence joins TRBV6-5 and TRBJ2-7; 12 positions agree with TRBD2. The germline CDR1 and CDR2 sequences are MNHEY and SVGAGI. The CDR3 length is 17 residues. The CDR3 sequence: CASIYTGLAGCTYEQYF. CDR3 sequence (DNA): TGTGCCAGCATTTACACCGGACTAGCGGGGTGCACCTACGAGCAGTACTTC.

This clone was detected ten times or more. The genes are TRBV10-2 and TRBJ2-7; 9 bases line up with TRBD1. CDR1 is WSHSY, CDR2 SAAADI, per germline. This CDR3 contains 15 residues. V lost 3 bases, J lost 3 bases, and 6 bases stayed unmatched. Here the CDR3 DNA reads TGCGCCAGCAGTGAAACCGGGACAGGGTTCTACGAGCAGTACTTC. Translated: CASSETGTGFYEQYF.

CDR3 in amino acids: CATRGLAGVGQFF. The CDR3 DNA follows: TGTGCCACGCGGGGGCTAGCGGGAGTTGGTCAGTTCTTC. The gene calls are TRBV15 and TRBJ2-1, with 10 bases that match TRBD2. CDR1 and CDR2 from the germline V gene are LNHNV and YYDKDF (reference sequence). The CDR3 runs 13 residues. J was trimmed by 13 bases and V by 9 bases; bases with no gene match: 12.

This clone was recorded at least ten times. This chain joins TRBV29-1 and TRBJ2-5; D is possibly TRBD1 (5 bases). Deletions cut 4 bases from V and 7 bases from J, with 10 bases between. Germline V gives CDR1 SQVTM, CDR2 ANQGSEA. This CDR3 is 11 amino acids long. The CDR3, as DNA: TGCAGCGTTGGGGGCAGTGGGACCCAGTACTTC. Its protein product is CSVGGSGTQYF.

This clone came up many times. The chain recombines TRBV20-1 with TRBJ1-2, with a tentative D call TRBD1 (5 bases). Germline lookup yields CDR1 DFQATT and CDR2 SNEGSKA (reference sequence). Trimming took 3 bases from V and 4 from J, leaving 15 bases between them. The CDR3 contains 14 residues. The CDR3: CSASGAGLLYGYTF. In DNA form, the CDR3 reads TGCAGTGCTAGCGGCGCGGGACTGCTCTATGGCTACACCTTC.

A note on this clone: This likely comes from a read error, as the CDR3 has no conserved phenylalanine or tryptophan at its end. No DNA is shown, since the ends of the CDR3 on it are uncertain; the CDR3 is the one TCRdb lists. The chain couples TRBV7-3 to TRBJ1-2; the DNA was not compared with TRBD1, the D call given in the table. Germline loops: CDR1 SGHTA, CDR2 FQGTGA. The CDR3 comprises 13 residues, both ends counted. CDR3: CASTGQGMDGYNL.

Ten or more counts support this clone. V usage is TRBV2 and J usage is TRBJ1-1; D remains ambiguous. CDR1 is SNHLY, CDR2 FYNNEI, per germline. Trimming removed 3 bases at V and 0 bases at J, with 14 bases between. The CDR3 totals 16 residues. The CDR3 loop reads CASSDGSGRLNTEAFF. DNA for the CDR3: TGTGCCAGCAGTGACGGGTCAGGACGATTGAACACTGAAGCTTTCTTT.

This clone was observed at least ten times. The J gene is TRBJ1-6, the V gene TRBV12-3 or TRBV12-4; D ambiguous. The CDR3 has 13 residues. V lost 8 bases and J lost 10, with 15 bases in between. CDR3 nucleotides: TGTGCCAGCCGGTCAGGAGTAGGCTCACCCCTCCACTTT. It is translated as CASRSGVGSPLHF.

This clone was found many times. CDR3 amino acids: CASPPRGSSYNEQFF. The DNA for the CDR3 is TGTGCCAGCCCCCCACGGGGGAGCTCCTACAATGAGCAGTTCTTC. V usage is TRBV12-3 or TRBV12-4 and J usage is TRBJ2-1, with a weak D call TRBD2 (6 bases). V lost 8 bases, J lost 0 bases, and 14 bases lay in between. This CDR3 comprises 15 residues.

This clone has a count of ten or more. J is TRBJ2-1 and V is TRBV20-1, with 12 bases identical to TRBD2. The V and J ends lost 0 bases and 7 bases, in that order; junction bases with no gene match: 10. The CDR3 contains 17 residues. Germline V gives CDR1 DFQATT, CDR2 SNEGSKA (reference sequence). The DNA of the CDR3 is TGCAGTGCTAGAGATACTCGACTAGCGGGAGATTTAAATGAGCAGTTCTTC. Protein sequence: CSARDTRLAGDLNEQFF.

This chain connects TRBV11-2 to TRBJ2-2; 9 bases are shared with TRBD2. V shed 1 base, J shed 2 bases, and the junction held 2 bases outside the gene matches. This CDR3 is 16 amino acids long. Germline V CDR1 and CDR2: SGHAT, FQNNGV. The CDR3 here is CASSLVSGSNTGELFF. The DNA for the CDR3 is TGTGCCAGCAGCTTAGTTAGCGGGAGTAACACCGGGGAGCTGTTTTTT.

CDR3 DNA sequence: TGTGCCAGCTCACTCGGGACAGGGGGACAGGGCGAGCAGTACTTC. Translated: CASSLGTGGQGEQYF. The V call is TRBV18, the J call TRBJ2-7, with 11 bases aligning to TRBD1. The CDR3 totals 15 residues. V dropped 4 bases and J dropped 6; count of bases not matched to a gene: 8. CDR1 KGHSH and CDR2 LQKENI come from the germline V gene.

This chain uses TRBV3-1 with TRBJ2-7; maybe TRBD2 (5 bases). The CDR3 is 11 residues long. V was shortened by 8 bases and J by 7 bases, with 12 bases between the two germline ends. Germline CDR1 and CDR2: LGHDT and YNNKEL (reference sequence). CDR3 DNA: TGTGCCAGCTCCTCCGAGGGTGAGCAGTACTTC. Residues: CASSSEGEQYF.

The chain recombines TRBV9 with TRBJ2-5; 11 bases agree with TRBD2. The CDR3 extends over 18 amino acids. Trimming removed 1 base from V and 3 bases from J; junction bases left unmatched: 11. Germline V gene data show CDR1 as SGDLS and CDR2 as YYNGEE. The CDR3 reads CASSVKTSGGPSKETQYF. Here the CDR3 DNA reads TGTGCCAGCAGCGTAAAAACTAGCGGGGGACCTTCAAAAGAGACCCAGTACTTC.

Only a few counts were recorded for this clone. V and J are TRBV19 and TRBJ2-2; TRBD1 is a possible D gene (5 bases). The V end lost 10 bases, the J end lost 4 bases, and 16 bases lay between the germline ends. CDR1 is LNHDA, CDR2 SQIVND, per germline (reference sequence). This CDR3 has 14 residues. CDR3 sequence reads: CAIHSRVSTGELFF. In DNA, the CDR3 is TGTGCCATCCACTCCAGGGTGAGCACCGGGGAGCTGTTTTTT.

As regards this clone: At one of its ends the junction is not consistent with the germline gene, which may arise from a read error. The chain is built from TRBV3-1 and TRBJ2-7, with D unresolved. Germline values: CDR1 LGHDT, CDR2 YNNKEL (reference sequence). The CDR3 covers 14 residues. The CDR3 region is CSSSPLSASYEQYF. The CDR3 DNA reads TGTTCCAGCAGCCCGCTATCGGCGAGCTACGAGCAGTACTTC.